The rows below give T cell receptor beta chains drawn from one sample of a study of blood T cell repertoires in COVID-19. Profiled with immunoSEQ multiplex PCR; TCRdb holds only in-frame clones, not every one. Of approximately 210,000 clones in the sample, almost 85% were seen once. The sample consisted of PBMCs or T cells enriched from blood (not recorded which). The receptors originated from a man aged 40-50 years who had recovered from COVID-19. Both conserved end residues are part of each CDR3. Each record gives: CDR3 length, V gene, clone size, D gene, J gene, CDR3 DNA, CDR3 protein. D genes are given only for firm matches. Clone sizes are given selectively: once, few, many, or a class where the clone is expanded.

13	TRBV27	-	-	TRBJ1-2	TGTGCCAGCAGTTTTCGCAGAAACTATGGCTACACCTTC	CASSFRRNYGYTF
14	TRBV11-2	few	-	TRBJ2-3	TGTGCCAGCAGCTTCGGGATAAACACAGATACGCAGTATTTT	CASSFGINTDTQYF
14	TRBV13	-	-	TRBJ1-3	TGTGCCAGCAGCTCACGGAGCTCTGGAAACACCATATATTTT	CASSSRSSGNTIYF
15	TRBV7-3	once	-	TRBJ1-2	TGTGCCAGCAGCTTAAATGCGGGTCAAAGCGGTGGCTACACCTTC	CASSLNAGQSGGYTF
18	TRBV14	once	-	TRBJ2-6	TGTGCCAGCAGCCCCCATTCCAGGGCTCTCTCTGGGGCCAACGTCCTGACTTTC	CASSPHSRALSGANVLTF
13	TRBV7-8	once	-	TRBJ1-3	TGTGCCAGCAGCTTAGACAGCTTGAACACCATATATTTT	CASSLDSLNTIYF
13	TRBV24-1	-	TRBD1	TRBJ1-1	TGTGCCACGTCCCAGGGGGGCGGGACTGAAGCTTTCTTT	CATSQGGGTEAFF
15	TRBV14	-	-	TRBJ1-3	TGTGCCAGCAGCCAGGAGCCGGGCTCTGGAAACACCATATATTTT	CASSQEPGSGNTIYF
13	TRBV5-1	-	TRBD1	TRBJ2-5	TGCGCCAGCAGCCCAGGACAGGGTTGGGCCCAGTACTTC	CASSPGQGWAQYF
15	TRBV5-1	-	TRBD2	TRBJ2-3	TGCGCCAGCAGCTTGAGTACGGGAGGGTCTGATACGCAGTATTTT	CASSLSTGGSDTQYF
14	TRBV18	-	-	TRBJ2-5	TGTGCCAGCTCACCACCCTCGAGGGAAAAGACCCAGTACTTC	CASSPPSREKTQYF
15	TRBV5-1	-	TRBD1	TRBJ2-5	TGCGCCAGCAGCCCGGGACAGGGATCGAAAGAGACCCAGTACTTC	CASSPGQGSKETQYF
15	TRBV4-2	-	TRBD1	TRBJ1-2	TGTGCCAGCAGCCAAGATCCGGGACAGTCCTATGGCTACACCTTC	CASSQDPGQSYGYTF
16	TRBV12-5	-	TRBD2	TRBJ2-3	TGTGCTAGTGGTTTGGCTAGCGGGAGGGCTGCAGATACGCAGTATTTT	CASGLASGRAADTQYF
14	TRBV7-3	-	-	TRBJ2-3	TGTGCCAGCAGCCCCAGCGGGAGCACAGATACGCAGTATTTT	CASSPSGSTDTQYF
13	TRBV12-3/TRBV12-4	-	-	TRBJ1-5	TGTGCCAGCAGTTTAGGTTGGAGGCAGCCCCAGCATTTT	CASSLGWRQPQHF
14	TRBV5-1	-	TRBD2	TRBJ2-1	TGCGCCAGCAGGGGCGCGGGGGGGGGCGATGAGCAGTTCTTC	CASRGAGGGDEQFF
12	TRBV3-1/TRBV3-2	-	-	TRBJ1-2	TGTGCCAGCAGCCAAGCCAGTTATGGCTACACCTTC	CASSQASYGYTF
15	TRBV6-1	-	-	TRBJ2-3	TGTGCCAGCAGTGAAGCGGCGGGCGGCACAGATACGCAGTATTTT	CASSEAAGGTDTQYF
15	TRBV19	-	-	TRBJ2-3	TGTGCCAGTAGTCCCTCGGGGAAGAGGACAGATACGCAGTATTTT	CASSPSGKRTDTQYF
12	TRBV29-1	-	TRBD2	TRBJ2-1	TGCAGGGTAGCGGGAGGGCCCAATGAGCAGTTCTTC	CRVAGGPNEQFF
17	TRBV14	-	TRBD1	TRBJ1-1	TGTGCCAGCAGCCAAGATGGGACAGGGGGCGCGGGCACTGAAGCTTTCTTT	CASSQDGTGGAGTEAFF
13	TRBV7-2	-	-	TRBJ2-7	TGTGCCAGCAGCTTAAACAGGGACGAGGGGCAGTACTTC	CASSLNRDEGQYF